The entry below gives a single T cell receptor beta chain sequence along with its context. This receptor's antigen is unknown. Per-base qualities were not stored, and no clone one base away is much larger. The trial excluded patients who had a history of autoimmune disease or who were on systemic immunosuppression. Peripheral blood for TCR sequencing was collected from all dose cohorts at baseline, on cycle 4 day 1, and on cycle 7 day 1. Samples came from an open-label, multicenter, first-in-human phase I dose-escalation trial of ivuxolimab. Adults with locally advanced or metastatic melanoma, renal cell, hepatocellular, or head and neck squamous cell carcinoma were enrolled in the trial. Before TCR sequencing, CD4+ T cells and CD8+ T cells from peripheral blood were sorted into separate populations. These data are taken from a study of OX40 agonist ivuxolimab in advanced cancers. Describing the broader study: Ivuxolimab was a fully human IgG2 agonistic monoclonal antibody targeting the costimulatory receptor OX40 (CD134). Intravenous ivuxolimab was administered to patients every 2 weeks at six dose levels: 0.01, 0.1, 0.3, 1.5, 3 and 10 mg/kg. Of the roughly 52 patients in dose escalation, 19 had hepatocellular carcinoma, some 15 had melanoma, 9 had renal cell carcinoma and 9 had head and neck cancer. Peripheral TCRbeta sequencing was intended to test whether TCR sequence diversity was altered and clonal T-cell expansion was caused by ivuxolimab. In the dose-escalation cohort, around four fifths of patients were male, and the mean age was approximately 60 years, with a range of roughly 20 to 80. Patients were allowed to have had prior anti-PD-1, anti-PD-L1 or anti-CTLA-4 therapy, and approximately 40% of the dose-escalation patients had previously received checkpoint inhibitors. Partial responses occurred in three dose-escalation patients, of whom one had hepatocellular carcinoma and two had cutaneous melanoma. The monotherapy dose-escalation portion (N of about 50 patients) of the phase I ivuxolimab trial is reported in the paper. Results the study describes overall, beyond this receptor: Low levels of normalized T-cell clonal expansion were also seen in some nonresponding patients. Partial responders in the 0.1-3.0 mg/kg groups had among the lowest normalized peripheral clonal expansion, especially among CD8+ T cells. On average, CD8+ T cells showed more expanded clones than CD4+ T cells after ivuxolimab. The antigen specificity of the peripheral T cells that underwent clonal expansion was not determined. Clonal expansion of both CD4+ and CD8+ blood T cells was observed from baseline to week 6 at doses 0.1 to 3.0 mg/kg.

Genomic DNA was extracted from sorted cells for sequencing of the TCRbeta CDR3 region. TCRbeta CDR3 regions were sequenced using the immunoSEQ Assay. Entries here come from immuneACCESS through TCRdb and include only in-frame sequences with V and J called. Some clones fail to appear in such tables; in the studies checked, an unresolved V gene covers under half of the shortfall, and the cause of the remainder is unknown. In this sample the table shows 98,000 or so clones, roughly nine tenths of which occur a single time. The ten largest clones capture about 0.82% of the sample. Unmatched junction bases come to 6, with V trimmed by 4 bases and J by 0 bases. The CDR3, from cysteine to phenylalanine, totals 15 residues. The kept DNA is CDR3 alone, 45 bases in frame from the first base. Taken from the germline V gene, the CDR1 and CDR2 loops are SGDLS and YYNGEE.

This receptor was taken from an adult with an advanced solid tumor such as melanoma, head and neck, liver or kidney cancer. The specimen was CD4+ or CD8+ T cells sorted from blood, collected in a trial of the OX40 agonist ivuxolimab. The sequence links TRBV9 to TRBJ2-7; a stretch of 8 junction bases matches TRBD1. Read as DNA, the sequence is TGTGCCAGCAGCCTCTCGACAGGGGACTCCTACGAGCAGTACTTC. Its protein reads: CASSLSTGDSYEQYF.